The T cell receptor beta chain under discussion was sequenced for a study of blood T cell repertoires in COVID-19. The overall study: Both acute and convalescent COVID-19 samples were obtained from the United States, Italy and Spain. PBMCs, B-cell-depleted T cells, or T cells were the source of the cDNA or gDNA that made up the material.

TCRdb's table, derived via immunoSEQ multiplex PCR, lists solely in-frame clones and lacks some. The data show around 100,000 clones, with around nine tenths seen just once and 2.5% to 3.5% held by the top ten. The CDR3 spans 13 residues. The V gene's germline CDR1 is MNHEY and CDR2 SVGEGT. The V and J ends lost 6 bases and 2 bases respectively, with 11 bases between them. The sample was peripheral blood. The rearrangement joins TRBV6-2 or TRBV6-3 to TRBJ2-7; tentative D call: TRBD1 (6 bases). The clonotype originates from a man aged 50-59 years with active or convalescent COVID-19. As DNA, the CDR3 is TGTGCCAGCAGGCCTGGACAGACCTACGAGCAGTACTTC. Translating gives CASRPGQTYEQYF.